This T cell receptor (beta chain) was retrieved from a study of shared clonotypes between healthy human individuals. CDR1 is SEHNR and CDR2 is FQNEAQ in the germline V gene (reference sequence). This CDR3 comprises 13 residues. V lost 5 bases and J lost 7, with 14 bases in between. Using immunoSEQ multiplex PCR, the repertoire was profiled, and TCRdb retains in-frame clones only, with some absent. The profile shows about 680,000 clones, more than 70% of them singletons. Splitting the CD4+ cells yielded a CD45RA+ naive subset and a CD45RA-negative memory subset. Sequenced material: memory CD4+ T cells sorted from blood. Noted subset: CD45RA-negative fraction. This sequence originates from a woman in her 30s in good health. V and J are TRBV7-9 and TRBJ1-1; D unresolved. The CDR3 DNA sequence: TGTGCCAGCAGCCCCAAAAACAGCCTTGAAGCTTTCTTT. Protein: CASSPKNSLEAFF.